The entry below gives a single TCR beta chain sequence along with its context. No antigen is known for it. Produced via immunoSEQ multiplex PCR; TCRdb's table is partial and in-frame only. The table includes about 2,200,000 clones, more than 85% detected once. This CDR3 spans 15 amino acids. The ends were cut back, 0 bases at V and 3 bases at J, with 11 bases in the middle. Germline V gene sequence: CDR1 SGHDN, CDR2 FVKESK. This record comes from a study of shared clonotypes between healthy human individuals. Study overall: With ages of 18 to 49, the donors were a couple of women and a few men.

Naive CD8 cells comprised CD45RO-negative, CCR7-positively selected cells, excluding terminally differentiated effector memory CD45RA+ cells. All the donors were Caucasian adults who lived in Nashville, Tennessee. Study observations and caveats: Naive subsets tended to show greater estimated richness than memory subsets.

Sequencing was carried out using naive CD8+ T cells from PBMCs. This receptor was identified in a man aged 18 to 29 in good health. Some clones in this sample may be carry-over from other donors' samples. The gene calls are TRBV14 and TRBJ1-1; D gene ambiguous. The CDR3: CASSQDFPDYTEAFF. The CDR3 region has the DNA TGTGCCAGCAGCCAAGATTTTCCGGACTACACTGAAGCTTTCTTT. Full variable domain (outside the CDR3, taken from reference TRBV14 and TRBJ1-1): EAGVTQFPSHSVIEKGQTVTLRCDPISGHDNLYWYRRVMGKEIKFLLHFVKESKQDESGMPNNRFLAERTGGTYSTLKVQPAELEDSGVYFCASSQDFPDYTEAFFGQGTRLTVV.